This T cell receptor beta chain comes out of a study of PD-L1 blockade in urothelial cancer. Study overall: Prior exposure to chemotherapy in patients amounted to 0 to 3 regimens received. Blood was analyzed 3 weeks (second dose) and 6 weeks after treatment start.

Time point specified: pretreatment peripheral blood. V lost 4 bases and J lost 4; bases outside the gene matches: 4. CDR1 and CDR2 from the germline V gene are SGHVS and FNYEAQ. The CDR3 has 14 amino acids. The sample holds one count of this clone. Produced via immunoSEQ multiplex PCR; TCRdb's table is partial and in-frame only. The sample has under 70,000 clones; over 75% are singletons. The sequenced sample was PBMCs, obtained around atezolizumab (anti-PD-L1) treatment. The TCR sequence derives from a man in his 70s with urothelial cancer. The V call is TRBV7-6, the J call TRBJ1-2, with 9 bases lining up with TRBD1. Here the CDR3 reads CASSSSTGGYGYTF. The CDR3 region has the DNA TGTGCCAGCAGCTCCTCGACAGGGGGCTATGGCTACACCTTC.